The 24 T cell receptor beta chains below were found in one sample sequenced in a study of T cells in Graves' hyperthyroidism and ophthalmopathy. The investigators amplified TCR beta CDR3 regions from RNA transcripts. The study used the HTBI primer set for a first-round RT-PCR of the TCR CDR3. TCRdb independently ran MiXCR on the multiplex PCR reads; one entry per CDR3 protein. The table has approximately 420,000 distinct CDR3 sequences, about an eighth seen once; the top ten hold 5% to 6%. Material: blood. The receptors come from a woman aged 18-35 years with Graves' hyperthyroidism.

This chain joins TRBV3-1 and TRBJ1-1, with D uncertain. This CDR3 is built from 14 residues. In germline, CDR1 is LGHDT, CDR2 YNNKEL (reference sequence). V lost 6 bases, J lost 1 base, and 12 bases lay in between. The CDR3: CASSSPEGNTEAFF. The CDR3 DNA reads TGTGCCAGCAGTTCCCCAGAGGGGAACACTGAAGCTTTCTTT. The entire variable domain, with the rest obtained from reference TRBV3-1 and TRBJ1-1, is as follows: DTAVSQTPKYLVTQMGNDKSIKCEQNLGHDTMYWYKQDSKKFLKIMFSYNNKELIINETVPNRFSPKSPDKAHLNLHINSLELGDSAVYFCASSSPEGNTEAFFGQGTRLTVV.

In the case of this clonotype: Since a much larger clone is just one base distant, this may be a read error. This sequence joins TRBV12-3 or TRBV12-4 and TRBJ2-1; TRBD2 matches 12 bases. This CDR3 region has 15 residues. The CDR3 coding sequence is TGTGCCAGCAGTTTAGGACTAGCGGGAGCCAATGAGCAGCTCTTC. The encoded protein is CASSLGLAGANEQLF.

This clonotype was detected only a few times. This chain uses TRBV9 with TRBJ1-4; weak D call: TRBD1 (5 bases). V was clipped by 3 bases and J by 8 bases, with 17 bases between them. The length of the CDR3 is 15 residues. Germline V gives CDR1 SGDLS, CDR2 YYNGEE. The CDR3 spells CASSGGGGVGEKLFF. The CDR3 region has the DNA TGTGCCAGCAGCGGAGGCGGGGGGGTAGGGGAAAAACTGTTTTTT.

In its sample, this clonotype was seen many times. The rearrangement uses TRBV6-2 or TRBV6-3 and TRBJ1-1; D uncertain. The length of the CDR3 is 14 residues. CDR1 MNHEY and CDR2 SVGEGT come from the germline V gene. V lost 2 bases to trimming and J lost 4 bases, with 11 bases between them. CDR3 bases: TGTGCCAGCAGTTACCGTGTAGGACCCACTGAAGCTTTCTTT. As protein: CASSYRVGPTEAFF.

This clonotype was recorded only once. DNA of the CDR3: TGTGCCAGCCGTGGGACAGGTGATTTTCCTGAAGCTTTCTTT. Protein product: CASRGTGDFPEAFF. The chain carries TRBV6-1 and TRBJ1-1; TRBD1 matches 8 bases. Germline V gene sequence: CDR1 MNHNS, CDR2 SASEGT. V gave up 8 bases and J gave up 6 bases; unmatched junction bases: 11. This CDR3 has 14 residues.

This clonotype appeared many times. This chain connects TRBV6-1 to TRBJ2-7; 8 nucleotides agree with TRBD1. The CDR3 length is 16 residues. V lost 7 bases to trimming and J lost 2 bases; unmatched junction nucleotides: 13. The V gene's germline CDR1 is MNHNS and CDR2 SASEGT. The CDR3, as DNA: TGTGCCAGCAAATGGGGGACCGGGACAGGCCCCTACGAGCAGTACTTC. Its translation is CASKWGTGTGPYEQYF.

The rearrangement uses TRBV20-1 and TRBJ2-7; 8 positions match TRBD1. CDR1 is DFQATT, CDR2 SNEGSKA, per germline (reference sequence). The CDR3 runs to 15 residues. V was clipped by 0 bases and J by 5 bases; unmatched bases: 9. The CDR3 DNA follows: TGCAGTGCTAGAGACGGTTGGACAGGGTCGGACGAGCAGTACTTC. It translates to CSARDGWTGSDEQYF.

This clonotype has at least ten counts. V and J are TRBV10-1 and TRBJ2-7; TRBD2 aligns across 7 bases. CDR1 is WNHNN and CDR2 is SYGVQD in the germline V gene (reference sequence). V was pared by 5 bases and J by 4 bases, with 11 bases of the junction left unmatched. This CDR3 contains 15 residues. CDR3: CASSPSSGIRYEQYF. CDR3 DNA sequence: TGCGCCAGCAGTCCCTCCAGCGGGATTCGGTACGAGCAGTACTTC.

The V call is TRBV2, the J call TRBJ1-1; tentatively, D is TRBD1 (5 bases). V was cut by 7 bases and J by 3 bases, with 12 bases left in between. CDR1 is SNHLY, CDR2 FYNNEI, per germline. The CDR3 has 13 residues. The CDR3 nucleotides are TGTGCCAGCACCCGGGGGTGGGACACTGAAGCTTTCTTT. Amino acid sequence: CASTRGWDTEAFF. The whole variable domain, remainder taken from reference TRBV2 and TRBJ1-1, is EPEVTQTPSHQVTQMGQEVILRCVPISNHLYFYWYRQILGQKVEFLVSFYNNEISEKSEIFDDQFSVERPDGSNFTLKIRSTKLEDSAMYFCASTRGWDTEAFFGQGTRLTVV.

This clonotype was seen ten or more times. V gene TRBV30 combines with J gene TRBJ1-1; D unclear. This CDR3 is built from 12 residues. Deletions cut 2 bases from V and 0 bases from J, with 4 bases between. Per the germline V gene, CDR1 is GTSNPN and CDR2 is SVGIG (reference sequence). The CDR3 sequence: CAWSLMNTEAFF. DNA of the CDR3: TGTGCCTGGAGTCTTATGAACACTGAAGCTTTCTTT. The whole variable domain, remainder taken from reference TRBV30 and TRBJ1-1, is SQTIHQWPATLVQPVGSPLSLECTVEGTSNPNLYWYRQAAGRGLQLLFYSVGIGQISSEVPQNLSASRPQDRQFILSSKKLLLSDSGFYLCAWSLMNTEAFFGQGTRLTVV.

This clonotype was counted at least ten times. The chain is built from TRBV6-1 and TRBJ1-1; D not certain. The V and J ends lost 6 bases and 8 bases respectively, with 16 bases between them. Germline values: CDR1 MNHNS, CDR2 SASEGT. The length of the CDR3 is 13 residues. This CDR3 reads CASSLGFAVEAFF. CDR3 nucleotides: TGTGCCAGCAGCTTGGGATTCGCGGTCGAAGCTTTCTTT.

On this clonotype itself: A much larger clonotype is one base distant, so this may be a read error. The chain has TRBV2 and TRBJ1-1; D is unresolved. Germline CDR1 and CDR2: SNHLY and FYNNEI. This CDR3 is built from 11 residues. The CDR3 region has the DNA TGTGCCAGCAGTGACAACACTGGAGCTTTCTTT. Its translation is CASSDNTGAFF. Based on the CDR3 plus reference TRBV2 and TRBJ1-1, the full variable domain is EPEVTQTPSHQVTQMGQEVILRCVPISNHLYFYWYRQILGQKVEFLVSFYNNEISEKSEIFDDQFSVERPDGSNFTLKIRSTKLEDSAMYFCASSDNTGAFFGQGTRLTVV.

At least ten counts were recorded for this clonotype. The chain is built from TRBV20-1 and TRBJ2-1; 7 bases fit TRBD2. With 5 bases clipped from V and 4 bases from J, the junction kept 11 bases outside the gene matches. The CDR3 spans 15 residues. The germline V gene has CDR1 DFQATT and CDR2 SNEGSKA (reference sequence). CDR3 sequence reads: CSAPSWAGDYNEQFF. The CDR3 nucleotides read TGCAGTGCTCCATCCTGGGCGGGAGATTACAATGAGCAGTTCTTC.

This clonotype was detected many times. The chain has TRBV28 and TRBJ2-3; TRBD2 agrees at 12 bases. V lost 6 bases and J lost 2; bases outside the gene matches: 6. Germline CDR1 is MDHEN and CDR2 is SYDVKM. The CDR3 is 16 residues long. The CDR3 loop is CASRASGRALTDTQYF. The CDR3 DNA sequence: TGTGCCAGCAGGGCTAGCGGGAGGGCTCTCACAGATACGCAGTATTTT.

In its sample, this clonotype was seen a few times. The chain is built from TRBV19 and TRBJ1-2; tentative D call: TRBD1 (5 bases). Trimming shortened V by 7 bases and J by 6 bases, and 18 bases separated the two germline ends. The germline gives CDR1 LNHDA, CDR2 SQIVND (reference sequence). This CDR3 is 14 amino acids long. CDR3 nucleotides: TGTGCCAGTACCATCGGGACCACCTTTAATGGCTACACCTTC. Amino acids: CASTIGTTFNGYTF.

The chain links TRBV30 to TRBJ1-1; D uncertain. V was shortened by 8 bases and J by 0 bases, with 4 bases between the two germline ends. This CDR3 has 10 residues. Germline V gene data show CDR1 as GTSNPN and CDR2 as SVGIG (reference sequence). This chain's CDR3 is CAGVNTEAFF. CDR3 nucleotides: TGTGCCGGGGTGAACACTGAAGCTTTCTTT.

This clonotype was counted ten times or more. The genes are TRBV20-1 and TRBJ1-2; unclear D gene. V lost 1 base, J lost 4 bases, and 7 bases lay in between. Germline CDR1 and CDR2: DFQATT and SNEGSKA (reference sequence). This CDR3 spans 12 amino acids. CDR3 residues: CSARGLIYGYTF. In nucleotides, the CDR3 is TGCAGTGCTAGAGGACTGATCTATGGCTACACCTTC.

This clonotype was detected many times. The chain carries TRBV30 and TRBJ1-5, with 9 bases matching TRBD1. Germline values: CDR1 GTSNPN, CDR2 SVGIG (reference sequence). The CDR3 extends over 10 amino acids. The ends lost 8 bases at V and 10 bases at J; junction bases unmatched: 3. The CDR3 DNA reads as TGTGCCACAGGGGGCTCTCCCCAGCATTTT. It codes for CATGGSPQHF.

This clonotype was seen a few times. DNA of the CDR3: TGCAGCGCCACCGGGGCCGGGACTGAAGCTTTCTTT. Translating gives CSATGAGTEAFF. The V call is TRBV29-1, the J call TRBJ1-1, with D tentatively TRBD1 (5 bases). V gave up 7 bases and J gave up 5 bases, with 14 bases separating them. The CDR3 is 12 residues long. From germline, CDR1 is SQVTM and CDR2 ANQGSEA. Together with reference TRBV29-1 and TRBJ1-1, the CDR3 gives the full variable domain: SAVISQKPSRDICQRGTSLTIQCQVDSQVTMMFWYRQQPGQSLTLIATANQGSEATYESGFVIDKFPISRPNLTFSTLTVSNMSPEDSSIYLCSATGAGTEAFFGQGTRLTVV.

The rearrangement joins TRBV11-2 to TRBJ2-5, with D perhaps given as TRBD1 or TRBD2 (5 bases each). The CDR3 length is 11 residues. Germline values: CDR1 SGHAT, CDR2 FQNNGV. V lost 8 bases, J lost 7 bases, and 11 bases lay in between. The CDR3 DNA reads TGTGCCAGCTCCCCTGGGGGGACCCAGTACTTC. This translates into CASSPGGTQYF.

The CDR3 sequence is CASSHPVYNEQFF. The CDR3 coding sequence is TGTGCCAGCAGTCACCCCGTCTACAATGAGCAGTTCTTC. This chain connects TRBV6-1 to TRBJ2-1; no clear D. Germline loops: CDR1 MNHNS, CDR2 SASEGT. This CDR3 spans 13 amino acids. V was pared by 5 bases and J by 3 bases, with 8 bases between.

This clonotype was detected only a few times. V and J are TRBV3-1 and TRBJ2-2; D gene uncertain. V lost 1 base and J 4 bases, leaving 13 bases between the germline ends. This CDR3 is 16 amino acids long. Per the germline V gene, CDR1 is LGHDT and CDR2 is YNNKEL (reference sequence). CDR3 residues: CASSQVALTSTGELFF. The CDR3 DNA is TGTGCCAGCAGCCAAGTGGCTCTCACGAGCACCGGGGAGCTGTTTTTT.

V gene TRBV20-1 combines with J gene TRBJ2-1, with 10 bases fitting TRBD2. The CDR3 sequence is 13 residues long. The V gene end was trimmed by 5 bases and the J gene end by 4 bases; junction bases not matched to a gene: 2. Germline CDR1 DFQATT, CDR2 SNEGSKA (reference sequence). The CDR3 protein is CSARAGGYNEQFF. In nucleotides, the CDR3 is TGCAGTGCTCGAGCGGGGGGGTACAATGAGCAGTTCTTC.

This clonotype was seen at least ten times. The V and J genes are TRBV10-2 and TRBJ1-1, with D possibly matching TRBD1 (5 bases). This CDR3 has 14 residues. V lost 2 bases and J 3 bases, leaving 10 bases between the germline ends. The V gene's germline CDR1 is WSHSY and CDR2 SAAADI. DNA of the CDR3: TGCGCCAGCAGTGAGGCAGGGACGGACACTGAAGCTTTCTTT. It codes for CASSEAGTDTEAFF.